There are a few counts of the clone carrying this T cell receptor (beta chain). The sample originates from a study of T-cell memory formation after mild COVID-19. TCRalpha and TCRbeta libraries used 5'RACE with constant-segment primers and UMIs. TCRdb reprocessed the 5' RACE reads with MiXCR, giving one entry per CDR3 protein. The sample holds 150,000 to 200,000 distinct CDR3 sequences, 13% to 15% seen once. CDR1 is SGHDN and CDR2 is FVKESK in the germline V gene. This CDR3 contains 14 residues. V was trimmed by 3 bases and J by 5 bases, leaving 10 bases between them. The chain carries TRBV14 and TRBJ2-2; D remains unclear. Sequencing was done on a sample of PBMCs or a T cell subset sorted from them (not recorded which). This receptor was obtained from an adult woman who had mild COVID-19 (a few samples of this study predate the infection). Cell type and time point are not known. CDR3: CASSHGLSTGELFF. DNA for the CDR3: TGTGCCAGCAGCCACGGATTGTCAACCGGGGAGCTGTTTTTT.